The clone carrying this T cell receptor (beta chain) was observed many times. This record belongs to a study of blood T cells in healthy people across ages. The use of a sample-barcoded 5' primer and a J-beta primer mix characterized a second PCR of roughly 6 to 11 cycles. TCRdb passed the 5' RACE reads through MiXCR, listing each CDR3 protein once. The sample records about 1.7 million distinct CDR3 sequences, about 30% being singletons. The sample was blood. This sequence originates from a woman aged 25 to 39 in good health.

The CDR3 loop is CASSQAGQGSYEQYF. The CDR3 region has the DNA TGCGCCAGCAGCCAAGCTGGGCAGGGAAGCTACGAGCAGTACTTC. The chain has TRBV4-1 and TRBJ2-7; TRBD1 might be the D (5 bases). Germline V gene lookup returns CDR1 MGHRA and CDR2 YSYEKL. V was pared by 1 base and J by 3 bases, with 13 bases between. The CDR3 consists of 15 residues.